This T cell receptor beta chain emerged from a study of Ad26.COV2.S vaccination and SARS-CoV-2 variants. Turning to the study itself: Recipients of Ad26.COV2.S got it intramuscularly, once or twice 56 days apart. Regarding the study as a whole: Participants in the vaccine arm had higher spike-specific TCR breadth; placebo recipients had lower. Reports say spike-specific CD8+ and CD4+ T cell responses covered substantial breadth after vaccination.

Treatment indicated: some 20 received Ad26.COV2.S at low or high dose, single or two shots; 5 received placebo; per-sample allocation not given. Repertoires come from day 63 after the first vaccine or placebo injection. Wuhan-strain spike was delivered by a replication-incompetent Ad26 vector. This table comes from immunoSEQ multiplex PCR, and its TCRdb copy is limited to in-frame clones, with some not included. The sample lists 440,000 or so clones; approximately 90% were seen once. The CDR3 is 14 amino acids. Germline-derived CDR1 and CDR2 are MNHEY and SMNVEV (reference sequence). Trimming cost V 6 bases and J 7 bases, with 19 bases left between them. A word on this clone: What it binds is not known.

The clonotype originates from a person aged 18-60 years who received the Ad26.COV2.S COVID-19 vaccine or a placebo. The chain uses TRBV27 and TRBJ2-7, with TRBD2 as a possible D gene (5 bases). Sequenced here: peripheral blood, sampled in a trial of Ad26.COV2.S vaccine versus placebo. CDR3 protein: CASSPTRISEEQYF. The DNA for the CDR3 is TGTGCCAGCAGCCCTACTAGAATTTCGGAAGAGCAGTACTTC.